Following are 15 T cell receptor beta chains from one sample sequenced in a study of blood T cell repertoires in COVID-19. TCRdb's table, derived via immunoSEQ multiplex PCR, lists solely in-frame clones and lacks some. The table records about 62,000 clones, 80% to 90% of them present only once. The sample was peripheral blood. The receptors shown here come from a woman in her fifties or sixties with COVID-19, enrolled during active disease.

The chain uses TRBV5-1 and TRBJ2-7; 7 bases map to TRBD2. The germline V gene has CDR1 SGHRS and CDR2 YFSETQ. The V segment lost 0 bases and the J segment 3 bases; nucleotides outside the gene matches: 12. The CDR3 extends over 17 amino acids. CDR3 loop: CASSLEGGQATIYEQYF. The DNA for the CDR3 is TGCGCCAGCAGCTTGGAGGGAGGGCAGGCGACTATCTACGAGCAGTACTTC.

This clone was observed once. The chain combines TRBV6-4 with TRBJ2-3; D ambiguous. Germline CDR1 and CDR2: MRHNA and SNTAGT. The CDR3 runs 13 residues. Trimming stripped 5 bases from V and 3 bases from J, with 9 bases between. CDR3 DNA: TGTGCCAGCAGTCCCACTGCTACAGATACGCAGTATTTT. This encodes CASSPTATDTQYF.

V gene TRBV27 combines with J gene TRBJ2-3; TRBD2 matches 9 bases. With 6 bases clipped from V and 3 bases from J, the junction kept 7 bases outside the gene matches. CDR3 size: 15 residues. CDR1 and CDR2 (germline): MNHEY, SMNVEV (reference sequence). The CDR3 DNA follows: TGTGCCAGCAGCACCCGTAGCGGGAGAACAGATACGCAGTATTTT. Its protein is CASSTRSGRTDTQYF.

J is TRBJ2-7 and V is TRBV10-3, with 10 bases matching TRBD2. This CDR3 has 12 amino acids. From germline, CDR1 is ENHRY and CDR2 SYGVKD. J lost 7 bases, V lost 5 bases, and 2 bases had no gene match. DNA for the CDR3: TGTGCCATCAGTCTAGCGGGAGATGAGCAGTACTTC. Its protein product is CAISLAGDEQYF.

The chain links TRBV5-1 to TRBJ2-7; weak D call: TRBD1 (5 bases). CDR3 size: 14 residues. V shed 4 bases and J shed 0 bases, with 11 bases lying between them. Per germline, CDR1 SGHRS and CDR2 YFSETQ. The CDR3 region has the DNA TGCGCCAGCAGCCGAAGGGGAAGCTCCTACGAGCAGTACTTC. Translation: CASSRRGSSYEQYF.

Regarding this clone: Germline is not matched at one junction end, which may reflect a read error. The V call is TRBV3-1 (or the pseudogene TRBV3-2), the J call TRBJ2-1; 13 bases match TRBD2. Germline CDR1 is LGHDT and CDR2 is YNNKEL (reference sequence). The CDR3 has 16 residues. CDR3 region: CASTGLAGVSYSEQFF. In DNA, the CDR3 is TGTGCCAGCACCGGACTAGCGGGAGTATCTTACAGTGAGCAGTTCTTC.

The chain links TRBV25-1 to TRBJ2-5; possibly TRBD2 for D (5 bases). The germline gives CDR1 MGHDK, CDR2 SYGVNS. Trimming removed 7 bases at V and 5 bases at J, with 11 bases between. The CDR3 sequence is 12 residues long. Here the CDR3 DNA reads TGTGCCAGCACCTTCGGGATTGAGACCCAGTACTTC. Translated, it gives CASTFGIETQYF.

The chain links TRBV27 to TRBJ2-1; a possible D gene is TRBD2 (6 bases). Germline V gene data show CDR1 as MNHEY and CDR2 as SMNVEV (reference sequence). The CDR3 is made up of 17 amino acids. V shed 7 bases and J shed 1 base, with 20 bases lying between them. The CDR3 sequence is CASTSSWVAESYNEQFF. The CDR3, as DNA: TGTGCCAGCACCTCTTCTTGGGTAGCGGAATCCTACAATGAGCAGTTCTTC.

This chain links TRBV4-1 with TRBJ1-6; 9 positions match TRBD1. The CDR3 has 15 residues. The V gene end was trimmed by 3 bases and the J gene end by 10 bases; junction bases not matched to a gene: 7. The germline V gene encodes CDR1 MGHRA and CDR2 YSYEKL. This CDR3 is CASSHPGQGLSPLHF. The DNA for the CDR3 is TGCGCCAGCAGCCATCCGGGACAGGGTCTCTCACCCCTCCACTTT.

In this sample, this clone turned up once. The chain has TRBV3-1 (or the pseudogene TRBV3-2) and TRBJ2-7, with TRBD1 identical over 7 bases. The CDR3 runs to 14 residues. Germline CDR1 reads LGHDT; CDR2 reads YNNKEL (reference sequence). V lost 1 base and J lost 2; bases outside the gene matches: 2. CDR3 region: CASSQVGTAYEQYF. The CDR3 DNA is TGTGCCAGCAGCCAAGTGGGGACAGCCTACGAGCAGTACTTC.

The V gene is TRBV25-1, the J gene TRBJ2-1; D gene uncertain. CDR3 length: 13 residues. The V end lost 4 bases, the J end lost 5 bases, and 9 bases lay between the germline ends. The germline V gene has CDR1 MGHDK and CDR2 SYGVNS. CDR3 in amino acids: CASSGDQDNEQFF. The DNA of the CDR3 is TGTGCCAGCAGTGGTGACCAGGACAATGAGCAGTTCTTC.

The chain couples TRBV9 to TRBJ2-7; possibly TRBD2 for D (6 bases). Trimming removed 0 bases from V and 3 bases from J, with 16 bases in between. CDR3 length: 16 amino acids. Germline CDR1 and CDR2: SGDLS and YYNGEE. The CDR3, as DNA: TGTGCCAGCAGCGTAGGGGAGTCGGGACTCCTCTACGAGCAGTACTTC. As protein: CASSVGESGLLYEQYF.

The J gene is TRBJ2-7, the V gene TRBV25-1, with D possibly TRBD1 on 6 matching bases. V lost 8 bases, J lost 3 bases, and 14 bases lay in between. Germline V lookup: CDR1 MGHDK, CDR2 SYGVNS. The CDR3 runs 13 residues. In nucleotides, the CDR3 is TGTGCCAGCCGCGACCGGACAGACTACGAGCAGTACTTC. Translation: CASRDRTDYEQYF.

The CDR3 reads CASSYSLLFSYEQYF. CDR3 bases: TGTGCCAGCAGTTACTCACTCCTTTTCTCCTACGAGCAGTACTTC. V usage is TRBV6-6 and J usage is TRBJ2-7; D not resolved. There are 15 residues in the CDR3. Germline lookup yields CDR1 MNHNY and CDR2 SVGAGI (reference sequence). The germline V and J ends were trimmed by 0 bases and 0 bases, with 9 bases remaining between them.

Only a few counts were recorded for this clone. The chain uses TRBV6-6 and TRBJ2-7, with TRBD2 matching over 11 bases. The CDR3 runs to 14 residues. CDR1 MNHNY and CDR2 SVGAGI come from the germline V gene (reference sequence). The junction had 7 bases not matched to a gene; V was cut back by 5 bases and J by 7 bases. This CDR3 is CASSLSGRAGEQYF. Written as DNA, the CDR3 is TGTGCCAGCAGTCTTAGCGGGAGGGCCGGGGAGCAGTACTTC.